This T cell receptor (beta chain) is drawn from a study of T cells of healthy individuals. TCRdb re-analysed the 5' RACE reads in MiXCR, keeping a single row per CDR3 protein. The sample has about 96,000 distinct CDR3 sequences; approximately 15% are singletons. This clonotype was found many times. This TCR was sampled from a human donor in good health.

CDR3 sequence: CAISEPGQGFYEQYF. CDR3 coding DNA: TGTGCCATCAGTGAGCCGGGACAGGGCTTCTACGAGCAGTACTTC. The chain is built from TRBV10-3 and TRBJ2-7; 9 bases fit TRBD1. The J segment lost 3 bases and the V segment lost 2 bases, leaving 5 bases of the junction unmatched. CDR3 length: 15 residues. Germline V gene data show CDR1 as ENHRY and CDR2 as SYGVKD.